Below are 5 T cell receptor beta chains sequenced from a single sample in a study of PD-1 blockade in classical Hodgkin lymphoma. Some clones are missing from TCRdb's copy, which holds only in-frame ones; the method was immunoSEQ multiplex PCR. Altogether just over 14,000 clones are present, roughly nine tenths being singletons, with the ten largest covering 5.5% to 7.5%. As to time point: newly diagnosed, previously untreated cHL patient sample. CD8+ T cell isolation from thawed PBMCs was performed by magnetic negative selection. Sequencing input: CD8+ T cells from blood. Receptors originate from a human donor with classical Hodgkin lymphoma.

This clone was seen only once. DNA of the CDR3: TGTGCCAGCAGAATACAGGGGGCACTCAACGAGCAGTACTTC. Residues: CASRIQGALNEQYF. The chain couples TRBV27 to TRBJ2-7, with 9 bases matching TRBD1. Unmatched junction bases numbered 8, after V lost 6 bases and J lost 5 bases. Germline loops: CDR1 MNHEY, CDR2 SMNVEV (reference sequence). This CDR3 contains 14 residues.

The genes are TRBV10-1 and TRBJ2-1, with D possibly matching TRBD1 (6 bases). Germline values: CDR1 WNHNN, CDR2 SYGVQD (reference sequence). The length of the CDR3 is 14 residues. V dropped 6 bases and J dropped 7 bases, with 16 bases sitting between them. CDR3 DNA sequence: TGCGCCAGCAGCCTCCCCAGGGGAGCAAATGAGCAGTTCTTC. Amino acid sequence: CASSLPRGANEQFF.

The rearrangement uses TRBV5-8 and TRBJ1-1; D perhaps matches TRBD1 (5 bases). The germline V and J ends were trimmed by 4 bases and 1 base, with 17 bases remaining between them. There are 16 residues in the CDR3. Germline V CDR1 and CDR2: SGHTS, YDEGEE. Here the CDR3 reads CASSPPKTVPNTEAFF. CDR3 DNA sequence: TGTGCCAGCAGCCCGCCAAAGACAGTCCCGAACACTGAAGCTTTCTTT.

The CDR3 nucleotides are TGTGCCAGCAGTTTACAGGCACTACAAGAGACCCAGTACTTC. It yields the protein CASSLQALQETQYF. The gene calls are TRBV27 and TRBJ2-5; D uncertain. Germline CDR1 is MNHEY and CDR2 is SMNVEV (reference sequence). Trimming pared 2 bases from V and 2 bases from J, leaving 9 bases between. The CDR3 spans 14 residues.

CDR3 in DNA: TGCGCCAGCAGTGAGTCGGGACAGTATAGCAATCAGCCCCAGCATTTT. Translated: CASSESGQYSNQPQHF. J is TRBJ1-5 and V is TRBV10-1; TRBD1 aligns across 7 bases. The V gene's germline CDR1 is WNHNN and CDR2 SYGVQD (reference sequence). J gave up 0 bases and V 0 bases, and 2 bases lay outside the gene matches. This CDR3 has 16 residues.